Shown below are 30 T cell receptor beta chains from a single sample sequenced in a study of vaccination and CD4 T cells after COVID-19. Regarding treatment: approximately nine-day PBMC culture with coronavirus spike peptide pools or control peptides (ViraFEST assay). The unexposed donor provided CD4+ T cells, which were taken before the COVID-19 pandemic (2011-2018). An Oncomine TCR Beta short-read assay was used to sequence the DNA from cultured CD4+ T cells. Genomic DNA was isolated from cultured CD4+ T cells. TCRdb reprocessed the PCR reads via MiXCR and lists one record per CDR3 protein. The data show 7,000 to 9,500 distinct CDR3 sequences, 28% seen once. No antigen has been identified for these receptors. The sample was CD4+ T cells from blood, cultured in vitro. These receptors all come from a human donor in good health.

The gene calls are TRBV5-8 and TRBJ2-3; TRBD1 matches at 9 bases. Trimming removed 3 bases from V and 5 bases from J; junction bases left unmatched: 13. This CDR3 region has 17 residues. Per germline, CDR1 SGHTS and CDR2 YDEGEE. This chain's CDR3 is CASSSYGEQGAGDTQYF. For the CDR3, the DNA is TGTGCCAGCAGCTCATACGGTGAACAGGGGGCTGGAGATACGCAGTATTTT.

This clonotype has a handful of counts. DNA for the CDR3: TGTGCCACGGAAGCGGGAGGGCCTTATGAGACCCAGTACTTC. Protein sequence: CATEAGGPYETQYF. J is TRBJ2-5 and V is TRBV2; 10 bases line up with TRBD2. Trimming removed 10 bases from V and 5 bases from J; junction bases left unmatched: 10. The CDR3 consists of 14 residues. Germline CDR1 and CDR2: SNHLY and FYNNEI.

The chain is built from TRBV30 and TRBJ1-5; maybe TRBD1 (5 bases). Germline loops: CDR1 GTSNPN, CDR2 SVGIG (reference sequence). The CDR3 has 13 amino acids. With 3 bases removed from V and 0 bases from J, the gap between germline ends came to 6 bases. The CDR3 sequence is CAWRTDSNQPQHF. The DNA for the CDR3 is TGTGCCTGGAGGACAGATAGCAATCAGCCCCAGCATTTT.

The chain joins TRBV7-6 to TRBJ2-7; D not certain. Between the trimmed V and J ends, which lost 2 bases and 2 bases, there was a span of 10 bases. The CDR3 loop spans 14 amino acids. CDR1 SGHVS and CDR2 FNYEAQ come from the germline V gene. The CDR3 sequence is CASSLWGGTYEQYF. The CDR3 coding sequence is TGTGCCAGCAGCTTATGGGGTGGTACCTACGAGCAGTACTTC.

The chain employs TRBV7-2 and TRBJ2-5; D perhaps matches TRBD2 (6 bases). The CDR3 has 17 residues. V lost 3 bases to trimming and J lost 1 base, with 18 bases between them. Germline CDR1 and CDR2: SGHTA and FQGNSA. CDR3 region: CASSFPPGAEPQETQYF. Written as DNA, the CDR3 is TGTGCCAGCAGCTTTCCCCCGGGAGCGGAACCCCAAGAGACCCAGTACTTC.

The V call is TRBV6-5, the J call TRBJ1-4; D gene uncertain. V dropped 0 bases and J dropped 0 bases, with 8 bases sitting between them. This CDR3 is built from 16 residues. Germline loops: CDR1 MNHEY, CDR2 SVGAGI. CDR3: CASSYSTGATNEKLFF. CDR3 bases: TGTGCCAGCAGTTACTCGACTGGGGCAACTAATGAAAAACTGTTTTTT.

The chain uses TRBV4-1 and TRBJ2-3; TRBD2 might be the D (6 bases). This CDR3 is built from 16 residues. CDR1 is MGHRA and CDR2 is YSYEKL in the germline V gene. V lost 4 bases to trimming and J lost 0 bases, with 14 bases between them. In nucleotides, the CDR3 is TGCGCCAGCAGCCTTATAGCGGCGTGGAGCACAGATACGCAGTATTTT. Encoded protein: CASSLIAAWSTDTQYF.

The chain is built from TRBV4-3 and TRBJ1-1; D ambiguous. The CDR3 totals 15 residues. The germline V gene has CDR1 LGHNA and CDR2 YSLEER. V was pared by 1 base and J by 4 bases, with 13 bases between. The DNA of the CDR3 is TGCGCCAGCAGCCAAGGATGGAAGTCCAGCACTGAAGCTTTCTTT. It codes for CASSQGWKSSTEAFF.

This clonotype was seen a few times. The rearrangement joins TRBV5-8 to TRBJ1-1; D remains ambiguous. The germline V and J ends were trimmed by 0 bases and 0 bases, with 12 bases remaining between them. CDR1 is SGHTS and CDR2 is YDEGEE in the germline V gene. The CDR3 has 16 amino acids. The CDR3 spells CASSLVGGRVNTEAFF. DNA for the CDR3: TGTGCCAGCAGCTTGGTGGGTGGCAGAGTGAACACTGAAGCTTTCTTT.

This clonotype appeared a few times. The V call is TRBV5-1, the J call TRBJ1-5; D is unclear. The CDR3 loop spans 13 amino acids. The ends were cut back, 4 bases at V and 6 bases at J, with 11 bases in the middle. Germline CDR1 SGHRS, CDR2 YFSETQ. The chain's CDR3 is CASSANWGQPQHF. As DNA, the CDR3 is TGCGCCAGCAGCGCCAATTGGGGTCAGCCCCAGCATTTT.

This sequence joins TRBV7-9 and TRBJ1-5, with unresolved D. The CDR3 covers 13 residues. From germline, CDR1 is SEHNR and CDR2 FQNEAQ (reference sequence). V was cut by 1 base and J by 1 base, with 2 bases left in between. CDR3 protein: CASSLDSNQPQHF. The CDR3 DNA reads TGTGCCAGCAGCTTAGACAGCAATCAGCCCCAGCATTTT. Together with reference TRBV7-9 and TRBJ1-5, the CDR3 gives the full variable domain: DTGVSQNPRHKITKRGQNVTFRCDPISEHNRLYWYRQTLGQGPEFLTYFQNEAQLEKSRLLSDRFSAERPKGSFSTLEIQRTEQGDSAMYLCASSLDSNQPQHFGDGTRLSIL.

In nucleotides, the CDR3 is TGTGCCAGCAGGAAGGGGGCAAACACCGGGGAGCTGTTTTTT. Encoded protein: CASRKGANTGELFF. The chain is built from TRBV7-2 and TRBJ2-2; 7 nucleotides align to TRBD1. The CDR3 sequence is 14 residues long. The germline V gene encodes CDR1 SGHTA and CDR2 FQGNSA. V was pared by 6 bases and J by 2 bases, with 3 bases of the junction left unmatched. Variable domain in full (rest from reference TRBV7-2 and TRBJ2-2): GAGVSQSPSNKVTEKGKDVELRCDPISGHTALYWYRQSLGQGLEFLIYFQGNSAPDKSGLPSDRFSAERTGGSVSTLTIQRTQQEDSAVYLCASRKGANTGELFFGEGSRLTVL.

J is TRBJ2-5 and V is TRBV9; 9 bases align to TRBD1. CDR1 and CDR2 from the germline V gene are SGDLS and YYNGEE. The CDR3 has 16 residues. Trimming cost V 0 bases and J 5 bases; bases outside gene matches: 8. The CDR3 nucleotides are TGTGCCAGCAGCGTAGCTACAAGGACAGGGGTCGAGACCCAGTACTTC. This gives the protein CASSVATRTGVETQYF.

This clonotype was seen more than once but under ten times. The J gene is TRBJ1-6, the V gene TRBV20-1, with TRBD1 identical over 7 bases. Germline-derived CDR1 and CDR2 are DFQATT and SNEGSKA (reference sequence). The CDR3 covers 15 residues. The ends lost 6 bases at V and 7 bases at J; junction bases unmatched: 12. The CDR3 nucleotides are TGCAGTGCCCCGGACAGGAAAAGGGGAAATTCACCCCTCCACTTT. This gives the protein CSAPDRKRGNSPLHF.

The chain has TRBV4-3 and TRBJ2-5; 11 nucleotides align to TRBD2. Germline V gives CDR1 LGHNA, CDR2 YSLEER. The CDR3 spans 18 residues. V gave up 0 bases and J gave up 1 base; unmatched junction bases: 7. DNA for the CDR3: TGCGCCAGCAGCCAAGATATCGGCCTAGCGGGAGGCCAAGAGACCCAGTACTTC. Translation: CASSQDIGLAGGQETQYF.

The V and J genes are TRBV20-1 and TRBJ2-2, with 8 bases matching TRBD2. The ends lost 3 bases at V and 4 bases at J; junction bases unmatched: 4. Germline V gene data show CDR1 as DFQATT and CDR2 as SNEGSKA (reference sequence). The length of the CDR3 is 14 residues. The CDR3, as DNA: TGCAGTGCTAGGGGACTAGGGGGCACCGGGGAGCTGTTTTTT. This sequence encodes CSARGLGGTGELFF.

This clonotype was observed a few times. The V call is TRBV10-3, the J call TRBJ2-1, with 8 bases aligning to TRBD1. There are 14 residues in the CDR3. Germline CDR1 is ENHRY and CDR2 is SYGVKD. V dropped 2 bases and J dropped 7; count of bases not matched to a gene: 4. Written as DNA, the CDR3 is TGTGCCATCAGTGAGGAGGACAGGGCTAATGAGCAGTTCTTC. The encoded protein is CAISEEDRANEQFF.

This chain connects TRBV10-3 to TRBJ2-3; D not certain. This CDR3 has 13 amino acids. The germline V gene encodes CDR1 ENHRY and CDR2 SYGVKD. V lost 5 bases to trimming and J lost 3 bases, with 9 bases between them. The CDR3 sequence is CAISTVRTDTQYF. Here the CDR3 DNA reads TGTGCCATCAGTACGGTCAGGACAGATACGCAGTATTTT.

There are a few counts of this clonotype. Germline is not matched at one junction end, which may reflect a read error. This chain joins TRBV11-1 and TRBJ2-7; the match to TRBD2 covers 7 bases. Per germline, CDR1 SGHAT and CDR2 FQDESV (reference sequence). The CDR3 length is 13 residues. CDR3 in amino acids: CASRRPLAGDLHF. The CDR3 nucleotides are TGTGCCAGCAGGCGCCCCTTGGCGGGAGACCTCCACTTC.

The chain uses TRBV7-2 and TRBJ1-2; 8 bases align to TRBD1. Germline V gene sequence: CDR1 SGHTA, CDR2 FQGNSA. The V and J ends lost 2 bases and 7 bases, in that order; junction bases with no gene match: 15. The CDR3 consists of 17 residues. Here the CDR3 DNA reads TGTGCCAGCAGCTTATTGGCAGGGGGCGCCGGACCGTCTGGCTACACCTTC. It translates to CASSLLAGGAGPSGYTF.

Only a few counts were recorded for this clonotype. The chain has TRBV6-2 or TRBV6-3 and TRBJ2-3, with 10 bases that match TRBD2. Germline loops: CDR1 MNHEY, CDR2 SVGEGT. The junction had 11 bases not matched to a gene; V was cut back by 2 bases and J by 3 bases. The CDR3 is made up of 18 amino acids. CDR3 loop: CASSYLLAGVGETDTQYF. CDR3 nucleotides: TGTGCCAGCAGTTACCTTCTAGCGGGAGTGGGGGAAACAGATACGCAGTATTTT.

This clonotype was observed a few times. The rearrangement joins TRBV7-2 to TRBJ2-4; weak D call: TRBD2 (5 bases). Trimming left V 1 base short and J 9 bases short, with 19 bases between. Germline assignment: CDR1 SGHTA and CDR2 FQGNSA. CDR3 length: 16 residues. The CDR3 sequence is CASSLVPSTSPGIQYF. The CDR3 DNA is TGTGCCAGCAGCTTAGTACCCTCCACTAGTCCTGGCATTCAGTACTTC.

The rearrangement joins TRBV5-4 to TRBJ2-7; weak D call: TRBD1 (6 bases). In germline, CDR1 is SGHNT, CDR2 YYREEE (reference sequence). The CDR3 is made up of 15 amino acids. Between the trimmed V and J ends, which lost 4 bases and 2 bases, there was a span of 16 bases. The CDR3 spells CASSPNQGLPYEQYF. In nucleotides, the CDR3 is TGTGCCAGCAGCCCGAATCAGGGGTTACCCTACGAGCAGTACTTC.

This clonotype is deemed medium-sized. The V gene is TRBV7-9, the J gene TRBJ1-2; 8 bases are shared with TRBD1. V was pared by 4 bases and J by 8 bases, with 6 bases of the junction left unmatched. CDR1 is SEHNR, CDR2 FQNEAQ, per germline (reference sequence). The CDR3 covers 13 residues. CDR3 nucleotide sequence: TGTGCCAGCAGCTCGACAGGGGATGGCGGCTACACCTTC. Its translation: CASSSTGDGGYTF.

This clonotype was detected only a few times. The rearrangement links TRBV20-1 to TRBJ2-3; possibly TRBD1 for D (5 bases). CDR3 length: 13 residues. Germline CDR1 DFQATT, CDR2 SNEGSKA (reference sequence). Trimming stripped 2 bases from V and 2 bases from J, with 8 bases between. DNA of the CDR3: TGCAGTGCTAGAACAGGATCCACAGATACGCAGTATTTT. It encodes CSARTGSTDTQYF.

The chain is built from TRBV20-1 and TRBJ2-4, with TRBD1 identical over 8 bases. V lost 4 bases, J lost 5 bases, and 4 bases stayed unmatched. Germline-derived CDR1 and CDR2 are DFQATT and SNEGSKA (reference sequence). The CDR3 totals 13 residues. DNA for the CDR3: TGCAGTGCTAATTTGGACAGGGAAAACATTCAGTACTTC. Its protein product is CSANLDRENIQYF.

Relative to its sample, this clonotype is medium-sized (0.01 to 0.1%). V and J are TRBV10-3 and TRBJ2-7; 7 bases align to TRBD2. V lost 10 bases and J lost 0; bases outside the gene matches: 9. The CDR3 covers 14 residues. Germline loops: CDR1 ENHRY, CDR2 SYGVKD. CDR3 in DNA: TGTGCCACCTTTTCTAGCGGATCCTCCTACGAGCAGTACTTC. Translation: CATFSSGSSYEQYF.

This clonotype was found a few times. The chain is built from TRBV7-2 and TRBJ1-6; TRBD1 aligns across 8 bases. The junction had 6 bases not matched to a gene; V was cut back by 1 base and J by 7 bases. CDR3 length: 16 residues. Germline V gives CDR1 SGHTA, CDR2 FQGNSA. The CDR3 region is CASSLGWDRSNSPLHF. The DNA of the CDR3 is TGTGCCAGCAGCTTAGGTTGGGACAGGAGCAATTCACCCCTCCACTTT.

V and J are TRBV20-1 and TRBJ2-3; D ambiguous. Germline CDR1 DFQATT, CDR2 SNEGSKA (reference sequence). There are 15 residues in the CDR3. V lost 5 bases to trimming and J lost 0 bases, with 15 bases between them. The CDR3 nucleotides read TGCAGTGCTGGAACCACGATTTCTAGCACAGATACGCAGTATTTT. Protein sequence: CSAGTTISSTDTQYF.

This clonotype was recorded a few times. The chain carries TRBV6-1 and TRBJ1-6; TRBD1 aligns across 7 bases. The CDR3 is 15 amino acids. The germline CDR1 and CDR2 sequences are MNHNS and SASEGT. In nucleotides, the CDR3 is TGTGCGGTGTTAGGGTTGACAGGGAGTAATTCACCCCTCCACTTT. Its protein product is CAVLGLTGSNSPLHF.